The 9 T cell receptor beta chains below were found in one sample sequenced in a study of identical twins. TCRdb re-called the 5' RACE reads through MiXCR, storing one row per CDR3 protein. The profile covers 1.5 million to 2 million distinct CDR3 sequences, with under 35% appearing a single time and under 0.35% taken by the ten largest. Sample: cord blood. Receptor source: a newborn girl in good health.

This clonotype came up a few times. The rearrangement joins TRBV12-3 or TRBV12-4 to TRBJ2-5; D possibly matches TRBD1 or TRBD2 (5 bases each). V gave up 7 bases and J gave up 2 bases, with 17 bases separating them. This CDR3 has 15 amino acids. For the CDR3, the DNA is TGTGCCAGCACCTGGGGGACGAGTCGACAAGAGACCCAGTACTTC. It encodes CASTWGTSRQETQYF.

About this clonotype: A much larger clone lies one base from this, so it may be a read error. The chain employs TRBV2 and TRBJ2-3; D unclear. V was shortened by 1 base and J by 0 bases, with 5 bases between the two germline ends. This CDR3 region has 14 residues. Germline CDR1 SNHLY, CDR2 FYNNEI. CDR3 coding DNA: TGTGCCAGCAGTGAAGAGGCTAGCACAGATACGCAGTATTTT. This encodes CASSEEASTDTQYF.

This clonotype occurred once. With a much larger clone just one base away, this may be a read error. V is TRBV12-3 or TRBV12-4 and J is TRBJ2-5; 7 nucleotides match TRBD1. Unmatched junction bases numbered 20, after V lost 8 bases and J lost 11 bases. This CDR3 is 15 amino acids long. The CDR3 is CASALRRGHYNEQYF. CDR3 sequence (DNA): TGTGCCAGCGCGCTTCGAAGGGGGCACTACAATGAGCAGTACTTC.

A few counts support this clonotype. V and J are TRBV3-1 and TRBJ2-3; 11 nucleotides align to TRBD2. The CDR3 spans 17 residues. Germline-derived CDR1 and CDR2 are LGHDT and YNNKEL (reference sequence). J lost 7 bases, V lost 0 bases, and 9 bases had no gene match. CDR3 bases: TGTGCCAGCAGCCAAGAGGGTAGCGGGGGGGCCTTTCATACGCAGTATTTT. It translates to CASSQEGSGGAFHTQYF.

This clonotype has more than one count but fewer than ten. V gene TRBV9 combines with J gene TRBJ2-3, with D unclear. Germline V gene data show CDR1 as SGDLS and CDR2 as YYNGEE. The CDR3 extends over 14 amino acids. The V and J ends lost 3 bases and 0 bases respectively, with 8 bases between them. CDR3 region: CASSAQASTDTQYF. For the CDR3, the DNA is TGTGCCAGCAGCGCTCAGGCTAGCACAGATACGCAGTATTTT. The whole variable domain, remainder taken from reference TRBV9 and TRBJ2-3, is DSGVTQTPKHLITATGQRVTLRCSPRSGDLSVYWYQQSLDQGLQFLIQYYNGEERAKGNILERFSAQQFPDLHSELNLSSLELGDSALYFCASSAQASTDTQYFGPGTRLTVL.

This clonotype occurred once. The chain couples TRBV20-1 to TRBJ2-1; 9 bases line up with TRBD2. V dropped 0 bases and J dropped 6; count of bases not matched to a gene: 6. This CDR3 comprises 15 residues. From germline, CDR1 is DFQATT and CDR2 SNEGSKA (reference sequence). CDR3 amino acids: CSARDGGGGANEQFF. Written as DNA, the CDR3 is TGCAGTGCTAGAGACGGAGGCGGGGGGGCCAATGAGCAGTTCTTC.

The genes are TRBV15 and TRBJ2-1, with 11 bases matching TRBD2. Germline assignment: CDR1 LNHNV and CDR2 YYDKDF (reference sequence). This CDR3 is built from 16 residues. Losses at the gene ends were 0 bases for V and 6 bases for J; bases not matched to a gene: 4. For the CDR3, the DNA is TGTGCCACCAGCAGAGAATGGCTAGCGGGGGGCAATGAGCAGTTCTTC. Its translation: CATSREWLAGGNEQFF.

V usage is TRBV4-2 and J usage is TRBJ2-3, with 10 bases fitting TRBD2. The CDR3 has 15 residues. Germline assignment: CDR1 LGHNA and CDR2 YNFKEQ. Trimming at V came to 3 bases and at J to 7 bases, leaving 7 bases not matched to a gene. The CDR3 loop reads CASSHGTSEGHTQYF. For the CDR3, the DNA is TGTGCCAGCAGCCACGGGACTAGCGAAGGGCATACGCAGTATTTT.

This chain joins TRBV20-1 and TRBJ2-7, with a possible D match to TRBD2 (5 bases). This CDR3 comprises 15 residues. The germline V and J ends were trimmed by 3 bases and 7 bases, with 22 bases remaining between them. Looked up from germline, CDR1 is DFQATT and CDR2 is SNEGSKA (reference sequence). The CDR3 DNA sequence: TGCAGTGCTAGGGGTGGTTCGGGGAGAGGGAATGAGCAGTACTTC. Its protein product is CSARGGSGRGNEQYF.